Sequencing of this T cell receptor beta chain was carried out in a study of T cells in Graves' hyperthyroidism and ophthalmopathy. This clonotype was recorded a few times. Amplification targeted TCR beta CDR3 regions from RNA transcripts. With the HTBI primer set, the TCR CDR3 went through a first round of RT-PCR. TCRdb re-derived calls from the multiplex PCR reads in MiXCR, one entry per CDR3 protein. This repertoire shows more than 350,000 distinct CDR3 sequences, roughly 15% found once; its top ten account for roughly a fifth. At least 3 on the Clinical Activity Score was recorded for ophthalmopathy patients, who also had NOSPECS grade at least 4 and duration under 3 months. CDR3 size: 12 residues. V shed 0 bases and J 6 bases; nucleotides not matched to a gene: 0. The germline V gene has CDR1 DFQATT and CDR2 SNEGSKA (reference sequence).

The chain uses TRBV20-1 and TRBJ2-7; 9 bases fit TRBD1. Material: blood. The sequence was obtained from a woman aged 55-70 years with Graves' ophthalmopathy. This CDR3 reads CSARETGGEQYF. The CDR3 DNA reads as TGCAGTGCTAGAGAGACAGGGGGCGAGCAGTACTTC.